The rows below give T cell receptor beta chains drawn from one sample of a study of T cell repertoires in cytomegalovirus infection. TCRdb processed the reads anew with MiXCR; each CDR3 protein has one entry. In the table there are approximately 730,000 distinct CDR3 sequences, under 35% of which are singletons. Their antigen targets remain unknown. Specimen: cultured CD8+ T cells from PBMCs, collected from culture after CMV antigen stimulation. These receptors were obtained from a human donor in good health (CMV status not recorded). Some clones in this sample may be carry-over from other donors' samples. Each CDR3 is given without its conserved first and last residue.

V	J	CDR3
TRBV11-2	TRBJ1-6	ASSSNPPGTWDSPLH
TRBV13	TRBJ1-1	ASSLRGQVTEAF
TRBV7-6	TRBJ2-1	ASSLYAGESDEQF
TRBV9	TRBJ1-2	ASSANRDSSTLGYGYT
TRBV7-2	TRBJ1-2	ASSLLRATGYT
TRBV7-6	TRBJ1-4	ASSRTSNEKLF
TRBV2	TRBJ2-5	ASSEAWDRQQETQY
TRBV10-3	TRBJ2-3	AILTSGGTRDTQY
TRBV11-1	TRBJ1-1	ASSLLDWDTEAF
TRBV19	TRBJ2-2	ASSIWGYTGELF
TRBV27	TRBJ1-6	ASRTGGVNSPLH
TRBV19	TRBJ1-1	ASTSNTEAF
TRBV7-2	TRBJ2-1	ASSRNPQGGYNEQF
TRBV11-3	TRBJ2-1	ASSLSSGGVHEQF
TRBV6-5	TRBJ2-2	ASSYRQNTGELF
TRBV7-6	TRBJ2-7	ASSFRAGNEQY
TRBV27	TRBJ1-2	ASVGDFNYGYT
TRBV7-9	TRBJ1-2	ASSPSTRVNGYT
TRBV4-1	TRBJ1-2	ASSQGLSDYGYT
TRBV4-1	TRBJ2-5	ASSQSSLAGIQETQY
TRBV27	TRBJ2-7	ASSERNEQY
TRBV7-8	TRBJ1-1	ASSIDTGYTEAF
TRBV11-3	TRBJ2-3	ASSSPIPDTQY
TRBV12-5	TRBJ2-7	ASGLPRYVTGETYEQY
TRBV6-5	TRBJ2-7	ASSYRGSYEQY
TRBV12-3/TRBV12-4	TRBJ2-1	ASNLPGQGVRNEQF
TRBV4-1	TRBJ2-7	ASSLRGGEAYEQY
TRBV4-1	TRBJ1-2	ASSQGGMDGYT
TRBV7-2	TRBJ2-2	ASSYGRAANTGELF
TRBV27	TRBJ2-1	ASSLQGWGGGNEQF
TRBV12-3/TRBV12-4	TRBJ1-2	ASSFSRSNYGYT
TRBV2	TRBJ1-1	ASKAGLDSYTEAF
TRBV10-2	TRBJ1-2	ASSPGRLGGYT
TRBV7-8	TRBJ1-6	ASSSTWPSDRAGDSPLH
TRBV28	TRBJ2-1	ASSLGRGVFNEQF
TRBV12-3/TRBV12-4	TRBJ2-5	ASTATPYQETQY
TRBV7-2	TRBJ2-5	ASSLLGREETQY
TRBV7-9	TRBJ2-7	ASSFTSGEYEQY
TRBV4-1	TRBJ2-7	ASSQDPDSYEQY
TRBV7-9	TRBJ1-2	ASSQSEGYGYT
TRBV7-2	TRBJ1-1	ASSFRFGEAF
TRBV7-6	TRBJ1-4	ASSRTPRGDEKLF
TRBV7-9	TRBJ2-1	ASSFPGLAGTHEQF
TRBV27	TRBJ2-1	ASSLGQGAYEQF
TRBV12-3/TRBV12-4	TRBJ1-6	ASREGQGSYNSPLH
TRBV28	TRBJ2-5	ASSARDSPFETQY
TRBV6-2/TRBV6-3	TRBJ2-7	ASSYGSHVTYEQY
TRBV7-6	TRBJ2-1	ASSQFPGTSGAPRGNEQF
TRBV2	TRBJ1-3	ASSRRLENTIY